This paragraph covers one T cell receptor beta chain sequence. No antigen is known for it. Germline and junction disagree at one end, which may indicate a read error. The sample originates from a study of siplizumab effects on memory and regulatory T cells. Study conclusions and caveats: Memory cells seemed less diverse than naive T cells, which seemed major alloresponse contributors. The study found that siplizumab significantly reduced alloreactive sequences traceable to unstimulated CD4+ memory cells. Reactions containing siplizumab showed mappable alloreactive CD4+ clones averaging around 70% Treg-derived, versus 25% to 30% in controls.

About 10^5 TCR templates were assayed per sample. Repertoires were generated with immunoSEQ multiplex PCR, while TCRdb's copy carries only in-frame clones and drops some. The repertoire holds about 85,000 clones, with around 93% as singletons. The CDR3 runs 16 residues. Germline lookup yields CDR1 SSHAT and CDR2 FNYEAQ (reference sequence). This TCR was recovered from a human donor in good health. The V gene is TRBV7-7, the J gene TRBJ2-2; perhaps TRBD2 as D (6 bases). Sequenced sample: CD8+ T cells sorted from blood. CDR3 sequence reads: CASSPPGVGNTGELFF. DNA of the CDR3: TGTGCTAGCAGCCCCCCGGGAGTAGGGAACACCGGGGAGCTGTTTTTT.